These 22 T cell receptor beta chains were sequenced from one sample in a study of T cell responses to AZD1222 COVID-19 vaccine. Profiling relied on immunoSEQ multiplex PCR, and the TCRdb table lists in-frame clones only, not all of them. The data contain tens of thousands of clones, 88% of them seen just once; the ten biggest clones take up approximately 5%. Material: peripheral blood, obtained on day 0 of MenACWY control vaccination. These receptors all come from an adult in good health.

The chain links TRBV28 to TRBJ2-5, with D unclear. Trimming removed 1 base at V and 5 bases at J, with 11 bases between. Germline V gives CDR1 MDHEN, CDR2 SYDVKM. CDR3 length: 14 amino acids. CDR3 nucleotide sequence: TGTGCCAGCAGTTTATCCCGACCGCGGGAGACCCAGTACTTC. It encodes CASSLSRPRETQYF. The full variable domain, rest sourced from reference TRBV28 and TRBJ2-5, is DVKVTQSSRYLVKRTGEKVFLECVQDMDHENMFWYRQDPGLGLRLIYFSYDVKMKEKGDIPEGYSVSREKKERFSLILESASTNQTSMYLCASSLSRPRETQYFGPGTRLLVL.

The CDR3 coding sequence is TGTGCCAGCAGTGACACAGCTAACTATGGCTACACCTTC. Translating gives CASSDTANYGYTF. This chain links TRBV6-1 with TRBJ1-2; the D is unclear. Germline CDR1 is MNHNS and CDR2 is SASEGT. This CDR3 has 13 amino acids. V lost 3 bases, J lost 0 bases, and 5 bases lay in between.

The V and J genes are TRBV6-5 and TRBJ2-3; D is ambiguous. This CDR3 spans 14 amino acids. Trimming took off 0 bases at V and 5 bases at J, with 9 bases between the two ends. CDR1 MNHEY and CDR2 SVGAGI come from the germline V gene. The DNA of the CDR3 is TGTGCCAGCAGTTACTCTCTCCGGGTAGATACGCAGTATTTT. This gives the protein CASSYSLRVDTQYF.

The rearrangement uses TRBV18 and TRBJ1-1; TRBD1 agrees at 7 bases. With V trimmed by 6 bases and J by 1 base, 5 bases remained unmatched. Germline V gene sequence: CDR1 KGHSH, CDR2 LQKENI. The CDR3 loop spans 14 amino acids. DNA of the CDR3: TGTGCCAGCTCTCTAAACAGGGGGAACACTGAAGCTTTCTTT. It yields the protein CASSLNRGNTEAFF.

This chain links TRBV7-2 with TRBJ2-7, with 13 bases that match TRBD2. Germline CDR1 SGHTA, CDR2 FQGNSA. V gave up 5 bases and J gave up 6 bases; unmatched junction bases: 10. This CDR3 spans 16 amino acids. The CDR3 sequence: CASSPDLGLAGVEQYF. The DNA of the CDR3 is TGTGCCAGCAGCCCCGACCTAGGACTAGCGGGAGTCGAGCAGTACTTC. Combining the CDR3 with reference TRBV7-2 and TRBJ2-7 gives the whole variable domain GAGVSQSPSNKVTEKGKDVELRCDPISGHTALYWYRQSLGQGLEFLIYFQGNSAPDKSGLPSDRFSAERTGGSVSTLTIQRTQQEDSAVYLCASSPDLGLAGVEQYFGPGTRLTVT.

J is TRBJ2-7 and V is TRBV28; D gene ambiguous. Trimming shortened V by 9 bases and J by 4 bases, and 16 bases separated the two germline ends. The CDR3 spans 13 residues. The V gene's germline CDR1 is MDHEN and CDR2 SYDVKM. The CDR3 loop is CASGIDQTYEQYF. In DNA form, the CDR3 reads TGTGCCAGTGGGATAGACCAAACTTACGAGCAGTACTTC.

This chain uses TRBV19 with TRBJ2-1; D is uncertain. Germline CDR1 LNHDA, CDR2 SQIVND (reference sequence). The CDR3 has 14 amino acids. Trimming removed 3 bases at V and 3 bases at J, with 9 bases between. The CDR3 sequence: CASSILELYNEQFF. The CDR3 coding sequence is TGTGCCAGTAGTATCCTAGAACTCTACAATGAGCAGTTCTTC.

This clone has a single count. This rearrangement joins TRBV5-5 to TRBJ1-4; 7 positions match TRBD1. Germline-derived CDR1 and CDR2 are SGHKS and YYEKEE (reference sequence). The CDR3 runs 13 residues. V shed 2 bases, J shed 6 bases, and the junction held 1 base outside the gene matches. The CDR3 bases are TGTGCCAGCAGCTTCGGGACAGATGAAAAACTGTTTTTT. It yields the protein CASSFGTDEKLFF.

The chain uses TRBV28 and TRBJ1-4; no definite D call. Trimming pared 8 bases from V and 3 bases from J, leaving 13 bases between. In germline, CDR1 is MDHEN, CDR2 SYDVKM. This CDR3 has 14 residues. The CDR3 here is CASGLLAANEKLFF. The CDR3 DNA is TGTGCCAGCGGACTCCTCGCGGCTAATGAAAAACTGTTTTTT.

CDR3 sequence (DNA): TGTGCCAGCAGTACACAGGGGTGGCCCTACGAGCAGTACTTC. Translation gives CASSTQGWPYEQYF. The rearrangement links TRBV27 to TRBJ2-7, with 7 bases that match TRBD1. This CDR3 region has 14 residues. CDR1 is MNHEY, CDR2 SMNVEV, per germline (reference sequence). Losses at the gene ends were 5 bases for V and 2 bases for J; bases not matched to a gene: 6.

This chain connects TRBV6-1 to TRBJ1-5; D call uncertain. The germline V gene has CDR1 MNHNS and CDR2 SASEGT. V dropped 1 base and J dropped 8 bases, with 9 bases sitting between them. This CDR3 is built from 13 residues. The CDR3 DNA is TGTGCCAGCAGTGAAGTGACTCTGGAGCCCCAGCATTTT. Translated: CASSEVTLEPQHF.

This chain connects TRBV7-2 to TRBJ2-7; possibly TRBD2 for D (6 bases). Per germline, CDR1 SGHTA and CDR2 FQGNSA. V was trimmed by 1 base and J by 0 bases, leaving 10 bases between them. The CDR3 runs 15 residues. CDR3 bases: TGTGCCAGCAGCTTAGGACTAGGGAGCTCCTACGAGCAGTACTTC. The encoded protein is CASSLGLGSSYEQYF.

This clone was seen more than once but under ten times. V is TRBV6-5 and J is TRBJ1-1; the match to TRBD1 covers 7 bases. CDR3 length: 15 amino acids. V trimming: 2 bases; J trimming: 9 bases; junction bases outside the gene matches: 12. The germline V gene encodes CDR1 MNHEY and CDR2 SVGAGI. The CDR3 DNA follows: TGTGCCAGCAGTTACCAAGGAGGACAGGTATTAAAAGCTTTCTTT. Translating gives CASSYQGGQVLKAFF.

This chain joins TRBV27 and TRBJ1-5; 9 bases map to TRBD1. The CDR3 covers 12 residues. Germline CDR1 and CDR2: MNHEY and SMNVEV (reference sequence). The V and J ends lost 6 bases and 8 bases, in that order; junction bases with no gene match: 2. The CDR3 nucleotides are TGTGCCAGCAGAGACAGGGGGAAGCCCCAGCATTTT. Translating gives CASRDRGKPQHF.

This chain links TRBV28 with TRBJ1-4; no clear D gene. Germline CDR1 and CDR2: MDHEN and SYDVKM. Trimming cost V 11 bases and J 8 bases, with 18 bases left between them. The CDR3 is 13 amino acids. The CDR3 region has the DNA TGTGCCTCCGAACGGCAGGTTGAGGAAAAACTGTTTTTT. This sequence encodes CASERQVEEKLFF.

This sequence joins TRBV28 and TRBJ1-6, with D perhaps matching TRBD1 (5 bases). V was trimmed by 5 bases and J by 7 bases, leaving 18 bases between them. Looked up from germline, CDR1 is MDHEN and CDR2 is SYDVKM. The CDR3 has 16 amino acids. The CDR3: CASSVRDSAFNSPLHF. The CDR3, as DNA: TGTGCCAGCAGTGTCAGGGACTCCGCCTTCAATTCACCCCTCCACTTT.

In DNA, the CDR3 is TGTGCCAGCAGCTCAAACTTCCAGACCGGGGAGCTGTTTTTT. Protein sequence: CASSSNFQTGELFF. This chain joins TRBV27 and TRBJ2-2, with no clear D. The length of the CDR3 is 14 residues. From germline, CDR1 is MNHEY and CDR2 SMNVEV (reference sequence). V was shortened by 6 bases and J by 5 bases, with 13 bases between the two germline ends.

Comments on this clone: Compared with germline, one end of the junction differs, possibly owing to a read error. This chain joins TRBV7-8 and TRBJ1-2; D might be TRBD1 (5 bases). The germline V gene encodes CDR1 SGHVS and CDR2 FQNEAQ. CDR3 length: 12 amino acids. The DNA for the CDR3 is TGTGCCAGCAGCTTACAGCGGGGACCCGTGAGCTTC. Translation gives CASSLQRGPVSF.

This chain uses TRBV4-2 with TRBJ2-2, with D perhaps TRBD2 (5 bases). The germline CDR1 and CDR2 sequences are LGHNA and YNFKEQ. CDR3 length equals 16 residues. V lost 0 bases, J lost 4 bases, and 12 bases lay in between. CDR3 loop: CASSQDASPSTGELFF. The CDR3 nucleotides read TGTGCCAGCAGCCAAGATGCTAGCCCGAGCACCGGGGAGCTGTTTTTT.

The gene calls are TRBV4-1 and TRBJ1-1, with D perhaps matching TRBD1 (5 bases). Trimming left V 4 bases short and J 1 base short, with 10 bases between. CDR1 and CDR2 (germline): MGHRA, YSYEKL. The CDR3 covers 14 residues. The CDR3 sequence: CASSREGENTEAFF. The CDR3 DNA reads TGCGCCAGCAGCCGCGAAGGGGAGAACACTGAAGCTTTCTTT.

The rearrangement uses TRBV28 and TRBJ2-3; D gene ambiguous. The CDR3 spans 13 residues. Per the germline V gene, CDR1 is MDHEN and CDR2 is SYDVKM. With 5 bases removed from V and 6 bases from J, the gap between germline ends came to 12 bases. The CDR3 nucleotides read TGTGCCAGCAGTATATACTTAAGGGATACGCAGTATTTT. Amino acids: CASSIYLRDTQYF.

The rearrangement links TRBV9 to TRBJ2-3, with 7 bases identical to TRBD2. With V trimmed by 0 bases and J by 1 base, 5 bases remained unmatched. The CDR3 is made up of 16 amino acids. From germline, CDR1 is SGDLS and CDR2 YYNGEE. CDR3 residues: CASSVGNRGGTDTQYF. CDR3 nucleotide sequence: TGTGCCAGCAGCGTAGGAAATCGGGGGGGCACAGATACGCAGTATTTT.